These T cell receptor beta chains were read from a single sample in a study of technical replicates of blood from a few donors. Only in-frame clones appear in the TCRdb table, and some are missing; sequencing was by immunoSEQ multiplex PCR. The sample contains about 70,000 clones, around nine tenths of which appear only once. The sample taken for sequencing was T cells isolated from PBMCs. These receptors were taken from a human donor in good health. CDR3s include the opening cysteine and the closing phenylalanine or tryptophan. The order of the fields is V gene, clone size, D gene, J gene, CDR3 protein, CDR3 DNA. D genes are given only for firm matches. The listing skips clone size in some rows; elsewhere it reads once, few, many or a size class.

>TRBV9|NA|NA|TRBJ1-1
CASSVDPGTEAFF
TGTGCCAGCAGCGTAGACCCAGGGACTGAAGCTTTCTTT
>TRBV18|once|TRBD1|TRBJ2-7
CASSPGTGNYEQYF
TGTGCCAGCTCACCTGGGACAGGAAACTACGAGCAGTACTTC
>TRBV19|NA|NA|TRBJ1-3
CASSFQQNSGNTIYF
TGTGCCAGTAGTTTTCAACAGAACTCTGGAAACACCATATATTTT
>TRBV21-1|NA|NA|TRBJ2-7
CASSKRRPGDSSYEQYF
TGTGCCAGCAGCAAAAGGAGGCCAGGGGATTCCTCCTACGAGCAGTACTTC
>TRBV9|NA|NA|TRBJ1-1
CASSLSGFGRFEAFF
TGTGCCAGCAGCCTCTCAGGGTTCGGGCGATTTGAAGCTTTCTTT
>TRBV5-1|once|TRBD1|TRBJ2-7
CASSLDRGSYEQYF
TGCGCCAGCAGCCTGGACAGGGGTTCCTACGAGCAGTACTTC
>TRBV5-6|NA|NA|TRBJ2-7
CASRLSSGGSYEQYF
TGTGCCAGCAGGTTAAGCAGCGGAGGCTCCTACGAGCAGTACTTC
>TRBV6-6|NA|NA|TRBJ1-5
CASSYRQPNQPQHF
TGTGCCAGCAGTTACCGACAGCCAAATCAGCCCCAGCATTTT
>TRBV10-1|NA|NA|TRBJ1-1
CASSEYMGVTEAFF
TGCGCCAGCAGTGAGTATATGGGAGTCACTGAAGCTTTCTTT
>TRBV15|NA|NA|TRBJ2-7
CATRWGSTSEQYF
TGTGCCACCAGATGGGGCAGTACCTCCGAGCAGTACTTC
>TRBV7-8|NA|NA|TRBJ2-5
CASSPLVGQTETQYF
TGTGCCAGCAGCCCACTGGTGGGGCAAACAGAGACCCAGTACTTC
>TRBV11-2|NA|NA|TRBJ2-6
CASSPLFLSGANVLTF
TGTGCCAGCAGCCCCCTATTTCTCTCTGGGGCCAACGTCCTGACTTTC
>TRBV9|NA|TRBD2|TRBJ2-1
CASTVTSWIRDEQFF
TGTGCCAGCACCGTGACTAGCTGGATTAGGGATGAGCAGTTCTTC
>TRBV23-1|NA|NA|TRBJ2-1
CASSLPSRASSYNEQFF
TGCGCCAGCAGTCTCCCCTCTCGCGCGAGCTCCTACAATGAGCAGTTCTTC
>TRBV11-2|NA|NA|TRBJ1-3
CASSTTPNSGNTIYF
TGTGCCAGCAGTACGACACCTAACTCTGGAAACACCATATATTTT
>TRBV27|NA|NA|TRBJ2-1
CASSLMGRDEQFF
TGTGCCAGCAGTTTAATGGGGCGCGATGAGCAGTTCTTC
>TRBV27|once|NA|TRBJ1-5
CASSLGSNQPQHF
TGTGCCAGCAGTTTGGGCAGTAATCAGCCCCAGCATTTT
>TRBV5-1|NA|TRBD2|TRBJ2-2
CASSLSGLAGDFTGELFF
TGCGCCAGCAGCTTGTCGGGACTAGCGGGAGATTTTACCGGGGAGCTGTTTTTT
>TRBV14|NA|TRBD1|TRBJ1-2
CASSQDPWFRDSGSGYTF
TGTGCCAGCAGCCAAGATCCATGGTTCCGGGACAGTGGGTCTGGCTACACCTTC
>TRBV14|NA|TRBD1|TRBJ2-2
CASSLQGAATGELFF
TGTGCCAGCAGCTTACAGGGGGCGGCGACCGGGGAGCTGTTTTTT
>TRBV10-1|NA|NA|TRBJ2-7
CASSGGQSYEQYF
TGCGCCAGCAGTGGCGGCCAGTCCTACGAGCAGTACTTC
>TRBV2|NA|TRBD1|TRBJ2-7
CASLSTGGSYEQYF
TGTGCCAGCCTATCGACAGGGGGCTCCTACGAGCAGTACTTC
>TRBV5-6|NA|NA|TRBJ2-7
CASSLAWGAYEQYF
TGTGCCAGCAGCTTGGCGTGGGGGGCCTACGAGCAGTACTTC
>TRBV27|NA|TRBD2|TRBJ2-1
CASSPLRAGGPDEQFF
TGTGCCAGCAGTCCCTTAAGGGCGGGAGGGCCGGATGAGCAGTTCTTC
>TRBV21-1|NA|NA|TRBJ2-1
CASSNDETSGRINEQFF
TGTGCCAGCAGCAATGACGAGACTAGCGGGAGGATTAATGAGCAGTTCTTC
>TRBV5-6|NA|TRBD2|TRBJ2-3
CASSLVFREGPSTDTQYF
TGTGCCAGCAGCTTGGTTTTTCGGGAGGGTCCAAGCACAGATACGCAGTATTTT
>TRBV13|NA|NA|TRBJ2-7
CASSFMGREQYF
TGTGCCAGCAGCTTTATGGGGCGCGAGCAGTACTTC
>TRBV5-4|NA|TRBD1|TRBJ1-1
CASSPPKGANTEAFF
TGTGCCAGCAGCCCCCCCAAGGGGGCGAACACTGAAGCTTTCTTT
>TRBV9|NA|TRBD2|TRBJ2-5
CASSVSGARQETQYF
TGTGCCAGCAGCGTGAGCGGGGCTAGACAAGAGACCCAGTACTTC
>TRBV27|NA|NA|TRBJ1-2
CASSFFVTEPYTF
TGTGCCAGCAGTTTCTTCGTGACAGAGCCCTACACCTTC
>TRBV19|once|NA|TRBJ2-1
CASSFGVTYNEQFF
TGTGCCAGTAGTTTCGGGGTTACCTACAATGAGCAGTTCTTC
>TRBV10-3|NA|NA|TRBJ1-4
CAISESTRGEKLFF
TGTGCCATCAGTGAGTCGACACGGGGAGAAAAACTGTTTTTT
>TRBV7-2|NA|TRBD1|TRBJ1-1
CASSSRTGASTEAFF
TGTGCCAGCAGCTCGCGGACAGGGGCGAGCACTGAAGCTTTCTTT
>TRBV28|once|TRBD1|TRBJ1-2
CASSQDRVYGYTF
TGTGCCAGCAGTCAAGACAGGGTATATGGCTACACCTTC
>TRBV5-1|NA|TRBD1|TRBJ1-5
CASSLGGQGQPQHF
TGCGCCAGCAGCTTGGGGGGACAGGGTCAGCCCCAGCATTTT
>TRBV7-9|NA|NA|TRBJ2-1
CASSTPSSYNEQFF
TGTGCCAGCTCCACTCCAAGCTCCTACAATGAGCAGTTCTTC
>TRBV27|NA|TRBD1|TRBJ2-7
CASGTGWSYEQYF
TGTGCCAGCGGGACAGGGTGGTCCTACGAGCAGTACTTC
>TRBV27|few|TRBD2|TRBJ2-7
CASKEYLDSGRTLSYEQYF
TGTGCCAGCAAAGAATACCTTGATAGCGGGAGGACCCTCTCCTACGAGCAGTACTTC
>TRBV6-6|NA|NA|TRBJ2-7
CASSYKGVGYEQYF
TGTGCCAGCAGTTACAAGGGGGTAGGCTACGAGCAGTACTTC
>TRBV29-1|NA|NA|TRBJ2-6
CSANQDGANVLTF
TGCAGCGCTAACCAAGATGGGGCCAACGTCCTGACTTTC
>TRBV2|NA|NA|TRBJ2-5
CASSELVRWETQYF
TGTGCCAGCAGTGAACTCGTTCGGTGGGAGACCCAGTACTTC
>TRBV10-3|NA|NA|TRBJ1-5
CATSQGMKPQHF
TGTGCCACCTCACAGGGAATGAAACCCCAGCATTTT
>TRBV9|NA|NA|TRBJ1-1
CASSDGQNTEAFF
TGTGCCAGCAGCGATGGGCAGAACACTGAAGCTTTCTTT
>TRBV7-3|NA|NA|TRBJ2-7
CASSPTGTGYYEQYF
TGTGCCAGCAGCCCAACCGGGACTGGGTACTACGAGCAGTACTTC
>TRBV28|NA|TRBD1|TRBJ2-4
CASSPTGGENIQYF
TGTGCCAGCAGCCCGACAGGGGGAGAAAACATTCAGTACTTC
>TRBV5-6|once|NA|TRBJ2-1
CASRSIADLYNEQFF
TGTGCCAGCAGATCGATAGCGGACCTCTACAATGAGCAGTTCTTC
>TRBV5-5|NA|NA|TRBJ2-7
CASRPGLTYEQYF
TGTGCCAGCAGACCGGGACTGACTTACGAGCAGTACTTC
>TRBV18|NA|TRBD1|TRBJ1-4
CASSSTGGREEKLFF
TGTGCCAGCTCATCTACAGGGGGCAGAGAAGAAAAACTGTTTTTT
>TRBV19|NA|TRBD1|TRBJ2-2
CATETGGTNTGELFF
TGTGCCACCGAGACAGGGGGGACGAACACCGGGGAGCTGTTTTTT
>TRBV9|NA|NA|TRBJ2-3
CASSVEVGGADTQYF
TGTGCCAGCAGCGTAGAAGTAGGGGGGGCAGATACGCAGTATTTT
>TRBV5-4|once|TRBD2|TRBJ2-1
CASGFGTSGLNEQFF
TGTGCCAGCGGCTTCGGGACTAGCGGATTAAATGAGCAGTTCTTC
>TRBV18|NA|NA|TRBJ2-5
CASSEGQETQYF
TGTGCCAGCTCAGAGGGACAAGAGACCCAGTACTTC
>TRBV5-4|NA|NA|TRBJ1-1
CASSLTRREHTEAFF
TGTGCCAGCAGCCTTACCAGGAGGGAGCACACTGAAGCTTTCTTT
>TRBV29-1|NA|NA|TRBJ2-1
CSVEPLYSSYNEQFF
TGCAGCGTTGAACCCCTATATAGCTCCTACAATGAGCAGTTCTTC